This T cell receptor (beta chain) derives from a study of blood T cells in healthy people across ages. Study results and limitations: While age rose, TCR beta diversity per million T cells dropped in a roughly linear way.

About 10 milliliters of peripheral blood were drawn from each donor into EDTA-treated tubes. This clonotype turned up a few times. The antigen remains unidentified. V was pared by 2 bases and J by 7 bases, with 4 bases of the junction left unmatched. There are 15 residues in the CDR3. Per the germline V gene, CDR1 is KGHSY and CDR2 is FQNENV. Primers used in a second PCR of about 6 to 11 cycles were a sample-barcoded 5' primer and a J-beta primer mix. Every single cDNA molecule received a tag from a template-switch adaptor with 12 random nucleotides. One entry per CDR3 protein, called by TCRdb with MiXCR from the 5' RACE reads. The sample has about 780,000 distinct CDR3 sequences; around 45% are singletons.

Sequencing input: blood. V and J are TRBV16 and TRBJ2-1, with TRBD2 matching 11 bases. The TCR was taken from an older man in good health. CDR3 amino acids: CASSQGASGRNEQFF. The DNA of the CDR3 is TGTGCCAGCAGCCAAGGGGCTAGCGGGAGGAATGAGCAGTTCTTC.